Detailed here is one T cell receptor (beta chain). This CDR3 has 14 residues. V was clipped by 10 bases and J by 1 base, with 11 bases between them. Germline V gene sequence: CDR1 LGHNT, CDR2 FRNRAP. This sample was included in a study of shared T cell receptors in the human thymus. This table comes from immunoSEQ multiplex PCR, and its TCRdb copy is limited to in-frame clones, with some not included. This sample yields 600,000 or so clones, of which about 89% are seen a single time; just under 0.0095% belongs to the top ten. These data also featured in a second study, about human thymus T cells. That investigation notes: Thymic tissue was derived from resections collected during corrective heart surgery. Thymic and blood repertoires seemed to show skewed V and J gene use. Unrelated people showed highly overlapping thymic repertoires, related research reported.

The material sequenced was thymocytes. The chain recombines TRBV12-5 with TRBJ2-6; D call uncertain. The TCR comes from a boy under two years old with a congenital heart defect. The CDR3 DNA reads TGTGCTACAAACTCTTCATCTGGGGCCAACGTCCTGACTTTC. Translation gives CATNSSSGANVLTF.